These 31 T cell receptor beta chains originate from one sample sequenced in a study of prognosis after radiotherapy for stage I lung cancer. Amplicons of TCR beta CDR3 were generated from genomic DNA by two-round multiplex PCR. Gene-specific primers for each TRBV and TRBJ gene drove first-round PCR. TCRdb called the multiplex PCR reads again in MiXCR, with one record for every CDR3 protein. Of around 14,000 distinct CDR3 sequences in the sample, 30% to 40% were seen once. Material: PBMCs, obtained before or after stereotactic body radiation therapy (not recorded which). The receptors come from a donor older than 45 with non-small cell lung cancer.

V usage is TRBV6-2 or TRBV6-3 and J usage is TRBJ2-1, with TRBD2 matching over 8 bases. CDR3 length: 15 residues. V lost 6 bases and J lost 4; bases outside the gene matches: 8. Germline CDR1 and CDR2: MNHEY and SVGEGT. The CDR3 region is CASRSSGVCYNEQFF. CDR3 nucleotides: TGTGCCAGCAGGAGTAGCGGGGTGTGTTACAATGAGCAGTTCTTC.

This clonotype was recorded many times. The chain couples TRBV11-1 to TRBJ1-2; D gene ambiguous. Germline CDR1 SGHAT, CDR2 FQDESV (reference sequence). V was shortened by 8 bases and J by 8 bases, with 24 bases between the two germline ends. The CDR3 is 15 residues long. The CDR3 loop is CASGRPMTIHGGYTF. The CDR3 DNA reads TGTGCCAGCGGGCGACCGATGACAATTCATGGAGGCTACACCTTC.

This clonotype was recorded only once. A far larger clone is one base from this, pointing to a likely read error. The V and J genes are TRBV6-4 and TRBJ1-4; possible D gene TRBD1, 5 bases. Trimming stripped 7 bases from V and 7 bases from J, with 19 bases between. This CDR3 is built from 15 residues. CDR1 and CDR2 (germline): MRHNA, SNTAGT. The chain's CDR3 is CASNQRGEGSEKLFF. The CDR3 DNA is TGTGCCAGCAATCAAAGGGGAGAGGGAAGTGAAAAACTGTTTTTT.

Worth noting for this clonotype: One end of the junction fails to match germline, which may point to a read error. The chain joins TRBV5-1 to TRBJ1-2, with 8 bases aligning to TRBD1. This CDR3 region has 15 residues. The germline V gene has CDR1 SGHRS and CDR2 YFSETQ. CDR3 protein: CASSLGRQGAFGYAF. CDR3 coding DNA: TGCGCCAGCAGCTTGGGGAGGCAGGGGGCCTTTGGCTACGCCTTC.

The J gene is TRBJ2-2, the V gene TRBV9; D gene uncertain. V was clipped by 4 bases and J by 3 bases, with 13 bases between them. The CDR3 covers 15 residues. Germline V lookup: CDR1 SGDLS, CDR2 YYNGEE. CDR3 nucleotide sequence: TGTGCCAGCAGCTTAAGCCAGGCTCACACCGGGGAGCTGTTTTTT. Translation: CASSLSQAHTGELFF. Together with reference TRBV9 and TRBJ2-2, the CDR3 gives the full variable domain: DSGVTQTPKHLITATGQRVTLRCSPRSGDLSVYWYQQSLDQGLQFLIQYYNGEERAKGNILERFSAQQFPDLHSELNLSSLELGDSALYFCASSLSQAHTGELFFGEGSRLTVL.

The V gene is TRBV20-1, the J gene TRBJ1-2, with D possibly matching TRBD1 (6 bases). CDR1 and CDR2 (germline): DFQATT, SNEGSKA (reference sequence). Trimming took 3 bases from V and 4 from J, leaving 12 bases between them. The CDR3 runs to 13 residues. DNA for the CDR3: TGCAGTGCTAGGGGGGGCCCTGGCTATGGCTACACCTTC. This encodes CSARGGPGYGYTF.

J is TRBJ2-2 and V is TRBV5-1; 10 bases are shared with TRBD1. The germline CDR1 and CDR2 sequences are SGHRS and YFSETQ. CDR3 length: 15 amino acids. The V segment lost 3 bases and the J segment 7 bases; nucleotides outside the gene matches: 6. CDR3 bases: TGCGCCAGCAGCTGGGACAGGGGAATTGGCGGGGAGCTGTTTTTT. Residues: CASSWDRGIGGELFF.

V usage is TRBV7-6 and J usage is TRBJ2-5; the D gene is possibly TRBD1 (6 bases). The V gene's germline CDR1 is SGHVS and CDR2 FNYEAQ. This CDR3 has 14 residues. V shed 7 bases and J shed 5 bases, with 17 bases lying between them. CDR3: CASNELGAEETQYF. Here the CDR3 DNA reads TGTGCCAGCAACGAATTGGGGGCGGAGGAGACCCAGTACTTC.

By its share, this clonotype is medium-sized. The chain recombines TRBV11-1 with TRBJ1-6; no definite D call. V lost 5 bases to trimming and J lost 13 bases, with 12 bases between them. Germline V lookup: CDR1 SGHAT, CDR2 FQDESV (reference sequence). The CDR3 is made up of 12 amino acids. CDR3 loop: CASSLKTTPLHF. CDR3 nucleotides: TGTGCCAGCAGCCTAAAAACAACCCCCCTCCACTTT.

This clonotype showed up many times. The genes are TRBV6-2 or TRBV6-3 and TRBJ1-1; TRBD1 matches at 7 bases. The CDR3 covers 13 residues. Germline lookup yields CDR1 MNHEY and CDR2 SVGEGT. The junction had 4 bases not matched to a gene; V was cut back by 4 bases and J by 5 bases. CDR3 coding DNA: TGTGCCAGCAGTTCGCAGGGGGGTACTGAAGCTTTCTTT. Translated: CASSSQGGTEAFF.

This clonotype was counted many times. The genes are TRBV7-9 and TRBJ2-7, with TRBD1 as a possible D gene (5 bases). Germline V CDR1 and CDR2: SEHNR, FQNEAQ (reference sequence). The CDR3 is 13 amino acids. V shed 4 bases and J shed 2 bases, with 9 bases lying between them. The CDR3 is CASSYRQTYEQYF. DNA for the CDR3: TGTGCCAGCAGCTATAGACAGACCTACGAGCAGTACTTC.

This clonotype was recorded at least ten times. The chain joins TRBV18 to TRBJ2-1; D gene uncertain. Trimming pared 0 bases from V and 10 bases from J, leaving 7 bases between. From germline, CDR1 is KGHSH and CDR2 LQKENI. CDR3 size: 12 residues. The CDR3, as DNA: TGTGCCAGCTCACCACCGGGAAACGAGCAGTTCTTC. Amino acid sequence: CASSPPGNEQFF.

This clonotype was recorded at least ten times. The V and J genes are TRBV12-3 or TRBV12-4 and TRBJ1-1; D call uncertain. This CDR3 contains 14 residues. V gave up 6 bases and J gave up 5 bases, with 16 bases separating them. CDR3 sequence reads: CASSPNSGRTEAFF. The CDR3 DNA follows: TGTGCCAGCAGCCCTAACAGCGGACGGACTGAAGCTTTCTTT.

This clonotype was detected many times. This chain uses TRBV19 with TRBJ1-5, with D possibly TRBD1 on 6 matching bases. Germline lookup yields CDR1 LNHDA and CDR2 SQIVND (reference sequence). The CDR3 has 15 amino acids. Between the trimmed V and J ends, which lost 10 bases and 1 base, there was a span of 17 bases. The CDR3 nucleotides read TGTGCCACCTCATCCGGACAGAAAAGCAATCAGCCCCAGCATTTT. Encoded protein: CATSSGQKSNQPQHF.

The gene calls are TRBV6-1 and TRBJ1-2; no firm D call. Germline CDR1 is MNHNS and CDR2 is SASEGT. The V end lost 4 bases, the J end lost 7 bases, and 19 bases lay between the germline ends. The CDR3 totals 15 residues. CDR3 DNA sequence: TGTGCCAGCAGTGCGTGGGTGGGTTCCAACCCTGGCTACACCTTC. Amino acids: CASSAWVGSNPGYTF.

This clonotype was detected ten times or more. The chain couples TRBV19 to TRBJ1-4, with 10 nucleotides matching TRBD1. Losses at the gene ends were 4 bases for V and 6 bases for J; bases not matched to a gene: 8. Germline CDR1 is LNHDA and CDR2 is SQIVND (reference sequence). This CDR3 contains 16 residues. Here the CDR3 reads CASSRGQGTGDEKLFF. CDR3 sequence (DNA): TGTGCCAGTAGTAGGGGACAGGGGACGGGGGATGAAAAACTGTTTTTT.

The rearrangement joins TRBV28 to TRBJ2-7; 12 positions agree with TRBD2. After removal of 3 bases from V and 12 bases from J, the junction contained 12 bases not matched to a gene. Per the germline V gene, CDR1 is MDHEN and CDR2 is SYDVKM. This CDR3 has 15 amino acids. CDR3 nucleotide sequence: TGTGCCAGCAGTTTGGGGCTAGCGGGAGGGTACGATCCGTACTTC. Translated, it gives CASSLGLAGGYDPYF.

Note on this clonotype: Relative to the germline gene, one junction end is altered; a read error may explain this. The V and J genes are TRBV6-2 or TRBV6-3 and TRBJ2-3; D remains ambiguous. Per germline, CDR1 MNHEY and CDR2 SVGEGT. The length of the CDR3 is 15 residues. CDR3 nucleotides: TGTGCCAGCATTTACTTGTGGTACAACACAGATACGCAGTATTTT. The encoded protein is CASIYLWYNTDTQYF.

By share, this clonotype counts as medium-sized. The V call is TRBV9, the J call TRBJ2-2; TRBD1 agrees at 9 bases. The CDR3 is made up of 16 amino acids. The V gene's germline CDR1 is SGDLS and CDR2 YYNGEE. V was clipped by 0 bases and J by 8 bases; unmatched bases: 8. As DNA, the CDR3 is TGTGCCAGCAGCGTAGAGGGGACAGGGATCCTTGGGGAGCTGTTTTTT. This encodes CASSVEGTGILGELFF.

Ten or more counts support this clonotype. J is TRBJ1-5 and V is TRBV2; 8 positions agree with TRBD1. Germline-derived CDR1 and CDR2 are SNHLY and FYNNEI. The junction had 1 base not matched to a gene; V was cut back by 5 bases and J by 4 bases. The CDR3 length is 13 residues. The CDR3 loop is CASSRQGNQPQHF. The DNA of the CDR3 is TGTGCCAGCAGTCGACAGGGGAATCAGCCCCAGCATTTT.

The chain joins TRBV30 to TRBJ2-5; D possibly corresponds to TRBD2 (5 bases). Trimming took off 7 bases at V and 2 bases at J, with 11 bases between the two ends. This CDR3 comprises 12 residues. Germline CDR1 GTSNPN, CDR2 SVGIG (reference sequence). CDR3 loop: CALDSGQETQYF. The CDR3 DNA follows: TGTGCCTTGGATTCGGGGCAAGAGACCCAGTACTTC.

This sequence joins TRBV28 and TRBJ2-2, with D possibly being TRBD1 (6 bases). The CDR3 is made up of 13 amino acids. Trimming cost V 6 bases and J 7 bases, with 12 bases left between them. Germline CDR1 reads MDHEN; CDR2 reads SYDVKM. In DNA form, the CDR3 reads TGTGCCAGCAGACCTGGGGGCGACGGGGAGCTGTTTTTT. Translated, it gives CASRPGGDGELFF.

This clonotype is labeled medium-sized. The chain joins TRBV6-1 to TRBJ2-1, with 11 bases fitting TRBD2. V gave up 5 bases and J gave up 2 bases; unmatched junction bases: 2. The CDR3 totals 15 residues. Germline values: CDR1 MNHNS, CDR2 SASEGT. CDR3 nucleotides: TGTGCCAGCAGTACTAGCGGGGGAACCTACAATGAGCAGTTCTTC. Its translation: CASSTSGGTYNEQFF.

Worth noting for this clonotype: A far larger clone is one base from this, pointing to a likely read error. The rearrangement joins TRBV7-9 to TRBJ1-5; D is uncertain. The CDR3 extends over 15 amino acids. Trimming took 1 base from V and 0 from J, leaving 7 bases between them. From germline, CDR1 is SEHNR and CDR2 FQNEAQ (reference sequence). CDR3 sequence: CASSLGADSNQPQHF. The CDR3 DNA reads as TGTGCCAGCAGCTTAGGAGCAGATAGCAATCAGCCCCAGCATTTT.

This clonotype came up many times. The rearrangement uses TRBV19 and TRBJ1-5; D ambiguous. The CDR3 contains 17 residues. Germline CDR1 and CDR2: LNHDA and SQIVND (reference sequence). Trimming pared 3 bases from V and 3 bases from J, leaving 18 bases between. The CDR3 sequence is CASSIEWSRAPNQPQHF. CDR3 coding DNA: TGTGCCAGTAGTATCGAATGGAGCCGGGCCCCCAATCAGCCCCAGCATTTT. The whole variable domain, remainder taken from reference TRBV19 and TRBJ1-5, is DGGITQSPKYLFRKEGQNVTLSCEQNLNHDAMYWYRQDPGQGLRLIYYSQIVNDFQKGDIAEGYSVSREKKESFPLTVTSAQKNPTAFYLCASSIEWSRAPNQPQHFGDGTRLSIL.

This clonotype was seen a handful of times. A far larger clone is just one base off, so this is likely a read error. The CDR3 spells CASILAGGTDTQYF. The DNA of the CDR3 is TGTGCCAGCATCCTAGCGGGGGGCACAGATACGCAGTATTTT. This chain uses TRBV6-4 with TRBJ2-3, with 10 bases fitting TRBD2. The CDR3 sequence is 14 residues long. J was trimmed by 1 base and V by 7 bases; bases with no gene match: 2. CDR1 and CDR2 from the germline V gene are MRHNA and SNTAGT.

With regard to this clonotype: A far larger clone lies a single base away; this is likely a read error. The chain recombines TRBV6-6 with TRBJ2-1; TRBD1 matches 11 bases. The CDR3 sequence is 15 residues long. Unmatched junction bases numbered 4, after V lost 1 base and J lost 8 bases. The germline gives CDR1 MNHNY, CDR2 SVGAGI (reference sequence). CDR3 amino acids: CASSYYWTGGYEQFF. The CDR3 DNA reads TGTGCCAGCAGTTACTATTGGACAGGGGGCTATGAGCAGTTCTTC.

Regarding this clonotype: One end of the junction fails to match germline, which may point to a read error. The J gene is TRBJ2-5, the V gene TRBV9; D might be TRBD2 (5 bases). The CDR3 spans 14 residues. The germline V gene has CDR1 SGDLS and CDR2 YYNGEE. CDR3 loop: CAISVLGMGDTQYF. The DNA for the CDR3 is TGTGCCATCAGCGTGTTGGGGATGGGAGATACCCAGTACTTC.

CDR3 sequence: CASSLEGAQIDTQYF. The CDR3 nucleotides read TGCGCCAGCAGCTTGGAGGGGGCGCAAATAGATACGCAGTATTTT. The chain carries TRBV5-1 and TRBJ2-3, with 7 bases lining up with TRBD1. V was clipped by 0 bases and J by 5 bases; unmatched bases: 6. The CDR3 has 15 amino acids. Germline CDR1 is SGHRS and CDR2 is YFSETQ.

Notes on this clonotype: Only one base separates this from a far larger clonotype, so it likely reflects a read error. The chain joins TRBV9 to TRBJ2-7, with D possibly being TRBD1 or TRBD2 (5 bases each). V lost 1 base, J lost 7 bases, and 9 bases lay in between. Per germline, CDR1 SGDLS and CDR2 YYNGEE. The CDR3 spans 12 residues. CDR3 sequence reads: CASSVMGEEQYF. CDR3 coding DNA: TGTGCCAGCAGCGTAATGGGGGAGGAGCAGTACTTC.

The rearrangement links TRBV6-2 or TRBV6-3 to TRBJ2-1; 8 bases map to TRBD2. V was pared by 5 bases and J by 3 bases, with 9 bases of the junction left unmatched. The germline gives CDR1 MNHEY, CDR2 SVGEGT. This CDR3 is 16 amino acids long. DNA for the CDR3: TGTGCCAGCAGTGAAATGGGGACTAGTATCTACAATGAGCAGTTCTTC. Translating gives CASSEMGTSIYNEQFF.